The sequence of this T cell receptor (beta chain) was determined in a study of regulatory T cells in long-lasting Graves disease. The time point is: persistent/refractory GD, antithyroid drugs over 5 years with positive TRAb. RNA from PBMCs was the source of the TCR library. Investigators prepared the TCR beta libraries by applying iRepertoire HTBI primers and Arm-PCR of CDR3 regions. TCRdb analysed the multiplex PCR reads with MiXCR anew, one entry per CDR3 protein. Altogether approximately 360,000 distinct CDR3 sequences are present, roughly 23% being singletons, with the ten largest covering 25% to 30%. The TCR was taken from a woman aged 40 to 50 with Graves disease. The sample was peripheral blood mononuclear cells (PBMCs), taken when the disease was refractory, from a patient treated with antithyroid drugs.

The CDR3 loop is CASSPQVLQETQYF. CDR3 sequence (DNA): TGTGCCAGCAGCCCCCAGGTGCTCCAAGAGACCCAGTACTTC. This chain links TRBV7-9 with TRBJ2-5; D is unresolved. Germline V lookup: CDR1 SEHNR, CDR2 FQNEAQ (reference sequence). The V and J ends lost 5 bases and 1 base respectively, with 11 bases between them. This CDR3 region has 14 residues.